The sequence of this T cell receptor beta chain was determined in a study of CD8 T cells in ankylosing spondylitis. This CDR3 is 13 amino acids long. The V segment lost 5 bases and the J segment 7 bases; nucleotides outside the gene matches: 5. TCRdb passed the 5' RACE reads through MiXCR, listing each CDR3 protein once. The sample consists of about 540,000 distinct CDR3 sequences, about 13% of them appearing once. Study results and limitations: The authors reported significant enrichment of disease-linked clones in matched ankylosing spondylitis synovial fluid. Earlier literature documents some of the motif variants in reactive arthritis synovial fluid and blood. CD8+ by phenotype, disease-linked clones were relatively rare in peripheral blood. Ankylosing spondylitis blood seemed to carry a telltale TCR beta motif made of fewer than 10 highly homologous variants.

There are many counts of this clonotype. Antigen specificity is unknown. This receptor was obtained from a male donor with ankylosing spondylitis. The specimen was blood, either unsorted or a sorted T cell fraction (not recorded which). The chain joins TRBV12-3 or TRBV12-4 to TRBJ1-5, with TRBD1 matching over 7 bases. For the CDR3, the DNA is TGTGCCAGCAGTCACGACAGGGCACAGCCCCAGCATTTT. Residues: CASSHDRAQPQHF.